These 10 T cell receptor beta chains share one sample of origin, sequenced in a study of T cell clonality in common variable immunodeficiency. Produced via immunoSEQ multiplex PCR; TCRdb's table is partial and in-frame only. The sample includes some 53,000 clones, none of them occurring once. Sequences were obtained from peripheral blood mononuclear cells. These receptors all stem from a person aged 18 to 70 in good health.

This clone was detected many times. The read terminates 3 residues before the CDR3 end, so the remaining end is supplied by the germline J gene. The chain carries TRBV10-3 and TRBJ2-5; 9 bases agree with TRBD2. Germline V gene data show CDR1 as ENHRY and CDR2 as SYGVKD. CDR3 length: 14 residues. V gave up 5 bases and J gave up 4 bases; unmatched junction bases: 5. CDR3 DNA (partial): TGTGCCATCAGTCCCGGACTAGCGAGAGAGACC. It is translated as CAISPGLARET. The CDR3 in its entirety is CAISPGLARETQYF.

About this clone: The CDR3 end lies 3 residues beyond the end of the read and is filled in from the germline J gene. The chain carries TRBV11-2 and TRBJ2-1; D is possibly TRBD2 (5 bases). Germline V gene data show CDR1 as SGHAT and CDR2 as FQNNGV. The CDR3 length is 15 residues. V dropped 6 bases and J dropped 0 bases, with 12 bases sitting between them. The CDR3 bases that were read are TGTGCCAGCAGTCCTAGCTTCCGCTCCTACAATGAG. Its protein product is CASSPSFRSYNE. The whole CDR3 sequence reads CASSPSFRSYNEQFF.

This clone has ten or more counts. The read falls 3 residues short of the CDR3 end, and the missing part is taken from the germline J gene. V gene TRBV5-5 combines with J gene TRBJ1-1, with 7 bases lining up with TRBD1. CDR1 and CDR2 (germline): SGHKS, YYEKEE (reference sequence). CDR3 length equals 15 residues. CDR3 loop: CASSPEGQRSFGAFF. The sequenced part of the CDR3 DNA is TGTGCCAGCAGCCCAGAGGGACAGCGGTCCTTTGGA.

In this sample, this clone turned up many times. The CDR3 goes on 3 residues after the read ends, and that part is filled in from the germline J gene. V usage is TRBV7-3 and J usage is TRBJ2-1, with 11 bases fitting TRBD2. The CDR3 has 15 amino acids. The V and J ends lost 5 bases and 8 bases, in that order; junction bases with no gene match: 8. Germline loops: CDR1 SGHTA, CDR2 FQGTGA. CDR3 bases read: TGTGCCAGCAGCGCCGGGACTAGCGGTGTCGATGAG. Protein sequence: CASSAGTSGVDE. From start to end, the CDR3 is CASSAGTSGVDEQFF.

For this clone: The read stops 3 residues short of the end of the CDR3; the missing end is completed from the germline J gene. The chain is built from TRBV19 and TRBJ1-2, with 12 nucleotides matching TRBD1. Germline V gene lookup returns CDR1 LNHDA and CDR2 SQIVND (reference sequence). The CDR3 runs to 17 residues. The CDR3 protein is CASSPGTGGGRSYDYTF. The DNA read from the CDR3 is TGTGCCAGTAGTCCCGGGACAGGGGGCGGTCGGTCCTACGAC.

This clone came up many times. The CDR3 end falls 3 residues outside the read, so it is completed with the germline J gene. The chain combines TRBV7-2 with TRBJ2-5; the D gene is possibly TRBD1 (6 bases). Trimming removed 5 bases at V and 2 bases at J, with 12 bases between. Germline CDR1 and CDR2: SGHTA and FQGNSA. This CDR3 region has 14 residues. CDR3 region: CASSIRQVQETQYF. The CDR3 DNA, read in part, is TGTGCCAGCAGCATTCGACAGGTTCAAGAGACC.

This clone was counted at least ten times. The sequenced fragment ends 3 residues before the CDR3 boundary, so the rest is inferred from the germline J gene. J is TRBJ2-1 and V is TRBV29-1; TRBD2 aligns across 8 bases. CDR3 length: 11 amino acids. Unmatched junction bases numbered 2, after V lost 6 bases and J lost 7 bases. CDR1 is SQVTM and CDR2 is ANQGSEA in the germline V gene. CDR3 in amino acids: CSVGLGNEQFF. The DNA read from the CDR3 is TGCAGCGTGGGACTAGGGAATGAG.

Relative to its sample, this clone is medium-sized. Coverage ceases 3 residues before the CDR3 finishes, and the germline J gene fills in the end. J is TRBJ2-3 and V is TRBV20-1, with 10 bases that match TRBD2. The CDR3 is 16 amino acids. The trim removed 6 bases at V and 1 base at J, leaving 10 bases unmatched. In germline, CDR1 is DFQATT, CDR2 SNEGSKA (reference sequence). The CDR3 is CSALLAGFPRTDTQYF. CDR3 bases read: TGCAGTGCCCTACTAGCGGGATTCCCACGCACAGATACG.

This clone has ten or more counts. The CDR3 end is not reached by the read, which stops 3 residues before it; the germline J gene fills it in. The chain carries TRBV5-1 and TRBJ1-1; the D gene is possibly TRBD1 (6 bases). V was clipped by 3 bases and J by 5 bases, with 17 bases between them. The V gene's germline CDR1 is SGHRS and CDR2 YFSETQ. The length of the CDR3 is 15 residues. The sequenced CDR3 bases are TGCGCCAGCAGCTATAACAGGGCGGGGGATACTGAA. Encoded protein: CASSYNRAGDTE. The complete CDR3 sequence is CASSYNRAGDTEAFF.

At least ten counts were recorded for this clone. The read comes to an end 3 residues before the CDR3 does, leaving the germline J gene to fill in the end. This chain uses TRBV7-2 with TRBJ1-2; 7 positions match TRBD1. The CDR3 runs to 15 residues. From germline, CDR1 is SGHTA and CDR2 FQGNSA. The CDR3 spells CASSLSRYQTGDYTF. The sequenced CDR3 bases are TGTGCCAGCAGCTTAAGCCGGTACCAAACAGGGGAC.